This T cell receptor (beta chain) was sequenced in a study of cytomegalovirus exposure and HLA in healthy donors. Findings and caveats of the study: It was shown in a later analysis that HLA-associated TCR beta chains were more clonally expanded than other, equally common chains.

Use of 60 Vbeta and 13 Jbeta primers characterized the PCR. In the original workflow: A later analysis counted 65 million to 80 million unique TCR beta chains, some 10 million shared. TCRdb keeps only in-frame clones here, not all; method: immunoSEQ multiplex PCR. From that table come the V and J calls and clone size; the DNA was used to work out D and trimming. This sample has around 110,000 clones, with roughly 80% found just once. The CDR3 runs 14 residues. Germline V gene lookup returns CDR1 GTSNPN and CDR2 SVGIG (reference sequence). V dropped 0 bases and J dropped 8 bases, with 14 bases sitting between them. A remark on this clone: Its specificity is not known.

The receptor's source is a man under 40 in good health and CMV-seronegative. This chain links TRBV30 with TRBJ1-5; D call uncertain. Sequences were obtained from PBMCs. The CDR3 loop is CAWSVTRESKPQHF. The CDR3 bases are TGTGCCTGGAGTGTGACAAGAGAATCAAAGCCCCAGCATTTT.